This passage covers 13 T cell receptor beta chains from one sample sequenced in a study of control samples from healthy donors and cancer patients. Here immunoSEQ multiplex PCR was the method, and the copy in TCRdb shows in-frame clones only, minus some. This sample has around 110,000 clones, with 75% to 90% found just once. Sequences were obtained from PBMCs. The receptor set was obtained from a woman aged 50 to 65 with colorectal cancer.

This clone came up a few times. This same CDR3 is encoded by further DNA sequences in the sample. V and J are TRBV28 and TRBJ1-3; 7 nucleotides align to TRBD1. The V gene end was trimmed by 8 bases and the J gene end by 2 bases; junction bases not matched to a gene: 9. The germline gives CDR1 MDHEN, CDR2 SYDVKM. The CDR3 consists of 15 residues. The CDR3 coding sequence is TGTGCCAGCCGTTCCGACAGGGTACCTGGAAACACCATATATTTT. Its protein product is CASRSDRVPGNTIYF.

The chain couples TRBV29-1 to TRBJ2-3; 7 nucleotides line up with TRBD2. CDR3 size: 13 residues. Germline V gives CDR1 SQVTM, CDR2 ANQGSEA. The CDR3 bases are TGCACCTTCGGGGGGATCCGCACAGATACGCAGTATTTT. Translating gives CTFGGIRTDTQYF.

The V call is TRBV27, the J call TRBJ2-7; a weak D match, TRBD2 (5 bases). V was clipped by 6 bases and J by 0 bases, with 24 bases between them. Germline V gene data show CDR1 as MNHEY and CDR2 as SMNVEV (reference sequence). This CDR3 spans 18 amino acids. The CDR3 reads CASRESSRGLSSSYEQYF. In DNA, the CDR3 is TGTGCCAGCAGAGAATCATCAAGAGGGCTATCGAGCTCCTACGAGCAGTACTTC.

The chain joins TRBV5-6 to TRBJ2-5; 11 nucleotides agree with TRBD2. The J segment lost 5 bases and the V segment lost 1 base, leaving 7 bases of the junction unmatched. The CDR3 extends over 16 amino acids. Germline V gene lookup returns CDR1 SGHDT and CDR2 YYEEEE. The CDR3 reads CASSLLLAGVSETQYF. In DNA form, the CDR3 reads TGTGCCAGCAGCTTGTTACTAGCGGGAGTTTCGGAGACCCAGTACTTC.

The rearrangement links TRBV20-1 to TRBJ1-4; D remains unclear. V was shortened by 2 bases and J by 6 bases, with 4 bases between the two germline ends. The CDR3 contains 11 residues. From germline, CDR1 is DFQATT and CDR2 SNEGSKA (reference sequence). The CDR3 coding sequence is TGCAGTGCTAGACGGGATGAAAAACTGTTTTTT. Protein product: CSARRDEKLFF.

The chain has TRBV28 and TRBJ1-3; D remains unclear. Germline loops: CDR1 MDHEN, CDR2 SYDVKM. The CDR3 has 13 amino acids. Trimming shortened V by 3 bases and J by 0 bases, and 3 bases separated the two germline ends. The CDR3 sequence: CASSLVSGNTIYF. The CDR3 coding sequence is TGTGCCAGCAGTTTGGTCTCTGGAAACACCATATATTTT.

V gene TRBV5-1 combines with J gene TRBJ1-3; D call uncertain. Trimming cost V 3 bases and J 4 bases, with 8 bases left between them. Germline CDR1 reads SGHRS; CDR2 reads YFSETQ. The CDR3 has 13 residues. In nucleotides, the CDR3 is TGCGCCAGCAGCTGGGAAGGCGGAAACACCATATATTTT. Translation: CASSWEGGNTIYF.

The V and J genes are TRBV6-5 and TRBJ1-4, with D possibly being TRBD1 (6 bases). Trimming removed 6 bases at V and 5 bases at J, with 13 bases between. Per germline, CDR1 MNHEY and CDR2 SVGAGI. The CDR3 runs 14 residues. The CDR3 loop reads CASSLGGQNEKLFF. The CDR3 DNA sequence: TGTGCCAGCAGCCTCGGCGGACAGAATGAAAAACTGTTTTTT.

This clone was found a few times. The gene calls are TRBV19 and TRBJ2-5; 11 bases match TRBD1. Germline CDR1 is LNHDA and CDR2 is SQIVND (reference sequence). The CDR3 loop spans 12 amino acids. The CDR3 DNA is TGTGGGACAGGGGGCTTCGGGGAGACCCAGTACTTC. Residues: CGTGGFGETQYF. Drawing the rest from reference TRBV19 and TRBJ2-5, the complete variable domain is DGGITQSPKYLFRKEGQNVTLSCEQNLNHDAMYWYRQDPGQGLRLIYYSQIVNDFQKGDIAEGYSVSREKKESFPLTVTSAQKNPTAFYLCGTGGFGETQYFGPGTRLLVL.

The chain links TRBV6-5 to TRBJ1-3, with a possible D match to TRBD1 (6 bases). Germline CDR1 is MNHEY and CDR2 is SVGAGI. Trimming pared 6 bases from V and 8 bases from J, leaving 14 bases between. CDR3 length equals 13 residues. CDR3 loop: CASRDSVGHTIYF. The CDR3 DNA follows: TGTGCCAGCAGGGACAGTGTCGGGCACACCATATATTTT.

V gene TRBV2 combines with J gene TRBJ1-4; D is unresolved. Germline CDR1 and CDR2: SNHLY and FYNNEI. This CDR3 contains 15 residues. Trimming left V 1 base short and J 4 bases short, with 10 bases between. For the CDR3, the DNA is TGTGCCAGCAGTGAAGTAACTTCCTTTAATGAAAAACTGTTTTTT. It encodes CASSEVTSFNEKLFF. Drawing the rest from reference TRBV2 and TRBJ1-4, the complete variable domain is EPEVTQTPSHQVTQMGQEVILRCVPISNHLYFYWYRQILGQKVEFLVSFYNNEISEKSEIFDDQFSVERPDGSNFTLKIRSTKLEDSAMYFCASSEVTSFNEKLFFGSGTQLSVL.

V and J are TRBV5-1 and TRBJ1-2; TRBD1 aligns across 7 bases. The germline V gene encodes CDR1 SGHRS and CDR2 YFSETQ. The junction had 10 bases not matched to a gene; V was cut back by 0 bases and J by 8 bases. CDR3 length: 15 residues. CDR3 DNA: TGCGCCAGCAGCTTGGGCGGGACAGCCTTGTGGGGCTACACCTTC. Amino acid sequence: CASSLGGTALWGYTF.

The chain links TRBV18 to TRBJ2-1; D is undetermined. Germline V gene lookup returns CDR1 KGHSH and CDR2 LQKENI. The CDR3 has 12 residues. V lost 4 bases, J lost 7 bases, and 8 bases lay in between. The CDR3 sequence is CASSRDPNEQFF. CDR3 DNA sequence: TGTGCCAGCTCACGCGACCCTAATGAGCAGTTCTTC.